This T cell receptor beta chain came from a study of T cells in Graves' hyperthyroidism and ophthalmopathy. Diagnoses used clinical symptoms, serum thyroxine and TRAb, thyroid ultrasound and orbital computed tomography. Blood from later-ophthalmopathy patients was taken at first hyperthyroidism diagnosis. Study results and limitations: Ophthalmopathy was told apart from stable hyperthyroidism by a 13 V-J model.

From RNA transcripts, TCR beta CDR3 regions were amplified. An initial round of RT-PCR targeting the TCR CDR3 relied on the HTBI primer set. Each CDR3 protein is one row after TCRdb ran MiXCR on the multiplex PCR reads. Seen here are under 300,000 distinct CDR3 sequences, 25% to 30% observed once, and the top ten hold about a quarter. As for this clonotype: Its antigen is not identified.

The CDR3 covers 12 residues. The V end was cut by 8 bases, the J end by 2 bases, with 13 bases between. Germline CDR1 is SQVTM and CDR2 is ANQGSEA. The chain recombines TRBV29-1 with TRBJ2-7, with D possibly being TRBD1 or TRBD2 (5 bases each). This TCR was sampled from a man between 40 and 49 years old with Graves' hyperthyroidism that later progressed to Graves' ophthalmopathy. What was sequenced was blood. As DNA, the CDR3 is TGCAGCTACCGGGACGGTACCTACGAGCAGTACTTC. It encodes CSYRDGTYEQYF.